Below, one T cell receptor (beta chain) is given with its context. Its binding antigen is unknown. No base qualities exist here, and no much larger clone lies one base off it. These data come from a study of T cell repertoires in cytomegalovirus infection (dated by TCRdb to about 2019). For the wider study: The HLA type of each donor mattered for the analysis, because public TCR beta signatures pointed to carriage of CMV infection along with the matching HLA type.

The CDR3 has 20 amino acids, counting the end cysteine and phenylalanine. The only DNA kept is the CDR3, 60 bases in frame from the first base. V was cut back by 7 bases and J by 4 bases, leaving a gap of 34 bases between them. Sequencing was carried out with an Illumina HiSeq 1500. In TCRdb, the public reads were trimmed at Q25 with fastp and aligned with MiXCR, with productive beta chains retained. Duplicate CDR3 protein sequences are folded into a single record with the most common DNA and genes. The sample table records 310,000 or so distinct CDR3 sequences; roughly 9.3% of these occur just once. Around 2.5% of the sample belongs to the ten largest clones. Study-wide findings and limitations: The ex vivo response was dominated by HLA-C-restricted CMV-specific TCR beta clonotypes, which also provided the single most frequent clonotype in two of eight donors. Cumulative frequency of public TCR beta family members discriminated carriers of CMV infection plus the relevant HLA type in this cohort and an independent approximately 360-donor cohort.

The receptor comes from a human donor in good health (CMV status not recorded). Some clones in this sample may be carry-over from other donors' samples. The material sequenced was PBMCs. Recombination connected TRBV23-1 to TRBJ1-1; the best D guess is TRBD1, with 6 bases matching. TRBV23-1 is an open reading frame whose function is uncertain. The nucleotide sequence reads TGCGCCAGCACCCCCCTTGACCGCAGGGGACAAGGACCGAGGGGCACTGAAGCTTTCTTT. The resulting protein is CASTPLDRRGQGPRGTEAFF.